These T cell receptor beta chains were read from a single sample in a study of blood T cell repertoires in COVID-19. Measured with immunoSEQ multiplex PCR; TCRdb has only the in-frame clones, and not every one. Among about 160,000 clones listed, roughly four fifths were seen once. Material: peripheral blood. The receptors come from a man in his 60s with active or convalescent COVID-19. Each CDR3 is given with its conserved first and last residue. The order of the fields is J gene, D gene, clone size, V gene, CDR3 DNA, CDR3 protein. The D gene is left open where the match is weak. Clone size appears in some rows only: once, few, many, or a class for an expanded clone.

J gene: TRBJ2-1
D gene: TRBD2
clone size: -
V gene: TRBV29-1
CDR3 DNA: TGCAGCGGAGCGGGATCCTACAATGAGCAGTTCTTC
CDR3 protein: CSGAGSYNEQFF

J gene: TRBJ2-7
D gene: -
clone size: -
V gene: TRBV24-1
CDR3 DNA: TGTGCCACCATCCCCCGCAGGACCTACGAGCAGTACTTC
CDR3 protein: CATIPRRTYEQYF

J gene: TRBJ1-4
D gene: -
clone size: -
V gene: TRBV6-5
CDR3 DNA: TGTGCCAGCAGCCGACAGATGACAAATAATGAAAAACTGTTTTTT
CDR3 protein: CASSRQMTNNEKLFF

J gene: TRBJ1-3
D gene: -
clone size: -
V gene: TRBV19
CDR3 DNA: TGTGCCAGTAGTATTGTTTTCGGGGGGACCTCGACTGGAAACACCATATATTTT
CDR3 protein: CASSIVFGGTSTGNTIYF

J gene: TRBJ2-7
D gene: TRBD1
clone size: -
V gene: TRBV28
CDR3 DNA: TGTGCCAGCAGTTCCCCCGGGACAGGGTTCTCCCACGAGCAGTACTTC
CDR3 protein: CASSSPGTGFSHEQYF

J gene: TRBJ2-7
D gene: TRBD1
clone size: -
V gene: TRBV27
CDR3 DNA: TGTGCCAGCAGTTTGGTAGGGGGCGCGACCCACGAGCAGTACTTC
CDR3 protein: CASSLVGGATHEQYF

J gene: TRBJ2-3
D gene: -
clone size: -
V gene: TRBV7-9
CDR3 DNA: TGTGCCAGCGACAGGACAGCTAGCACAGATACGCAGTATTTT
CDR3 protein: CASDRTASTDTQYF

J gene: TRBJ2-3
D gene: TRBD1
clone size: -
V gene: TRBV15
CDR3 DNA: TGTGCCACCAGCAGAGTGCAGGGGGCCGGGACAGATACGCAGTATTTT
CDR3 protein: CATSRVQGAGTDTQYF

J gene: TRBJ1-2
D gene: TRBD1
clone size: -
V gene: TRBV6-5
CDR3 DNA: TGTGCCAGCAGTTCCGCCCTGGGACAGCACTATGGCTACACCTTC
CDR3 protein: CASSSALGQHYGYTF

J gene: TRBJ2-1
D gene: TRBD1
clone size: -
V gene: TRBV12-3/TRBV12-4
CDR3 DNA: TGTGCCAGCACCAGCAGGGGGTTAAATGAGCAGTTCTTC
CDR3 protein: CASTSRGLNEQFF

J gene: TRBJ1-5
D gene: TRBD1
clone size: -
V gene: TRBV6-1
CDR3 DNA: TGTGCCAGCAGTGACCAGGGGGTTTATAGCAATCAGCCCCAGCATTTT
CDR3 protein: CASSDQGVYSNQPQHF

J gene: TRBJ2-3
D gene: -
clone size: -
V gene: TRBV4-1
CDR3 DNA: TGCGCCAGCAGCCAAGAATGGCGGGGCCTTAGCACAGATACGCAGTATTTT
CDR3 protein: CASSQEWRGLSTDTQYF

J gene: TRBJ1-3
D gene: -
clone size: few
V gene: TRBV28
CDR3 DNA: TGTGCCAGCAGTTTATTGACAAGCGGAAACACCATATATTTT
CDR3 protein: CASSLLTSGNTIYF

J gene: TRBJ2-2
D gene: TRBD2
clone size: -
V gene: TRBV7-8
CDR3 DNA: TGTGCCAGCAGCCCGCCTGGGACTAGCGGGGTCGGGGAGCTGTTTTTT
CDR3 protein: CASSPPGTSGVGELFF

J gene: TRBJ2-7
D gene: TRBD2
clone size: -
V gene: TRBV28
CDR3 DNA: TGTGCCAGCAGTTCCGGACCGAGCGGGAGTTACGAGCAGTACTTC
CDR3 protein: CASSSGPSGSYEQYF

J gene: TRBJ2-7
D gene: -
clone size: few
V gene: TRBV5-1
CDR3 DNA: TGCGCCAGCAGCCGGGACTTCCGTCGTGTCGATCGAGGGCAGTACTTC
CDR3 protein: CASSRDFRRVDRGQYF

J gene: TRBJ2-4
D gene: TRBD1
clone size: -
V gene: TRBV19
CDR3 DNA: TGTGCCAGTACCATCCACCGGGACAGGGGAGAAAACATTCAGTACTTC
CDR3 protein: CASTIHRDRGENIQYF

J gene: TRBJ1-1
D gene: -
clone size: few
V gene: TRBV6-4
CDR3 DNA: TGTGCCAGCAGTGAGACAGGAGGAAACACTGAAGCTTTCTTT
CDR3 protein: CASSETGGNTEAFF

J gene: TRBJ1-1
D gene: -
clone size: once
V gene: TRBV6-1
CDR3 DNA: TGTGCCAGCAGTGAACCTCAGATGAACACTGAAGCTTTCTTT
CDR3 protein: CASSEPQMNTEAFF

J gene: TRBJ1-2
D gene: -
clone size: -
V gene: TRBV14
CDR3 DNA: TGTGCCAGCAGCCAAGATTCGGGCTACACCTTC
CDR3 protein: CASSQDSGYTF

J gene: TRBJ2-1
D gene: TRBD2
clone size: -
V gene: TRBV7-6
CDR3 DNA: TGTGCCAGCAGCCCAGCAGCAGCGGGAGGCTACAATGAGCAGTTCTTC
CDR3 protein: CASSPAAAGGYNEQFF

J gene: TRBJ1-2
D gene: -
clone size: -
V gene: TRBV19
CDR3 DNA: TGTGCCAGTAGTGCGACCGGGACTCACTATTATGGCTACACCTTC
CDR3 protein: CASSATGTHYYGYTF

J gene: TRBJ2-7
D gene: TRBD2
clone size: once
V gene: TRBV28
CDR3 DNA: TGTGCCAGCAGACCGGGACTAGGATCTGGCGAGCAGTACTTC
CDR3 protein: CASRPGLGSGEQYF

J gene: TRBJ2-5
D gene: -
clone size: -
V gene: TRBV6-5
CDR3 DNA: TGTGCCAGCAGTTACCAAACAGGGAGAGGCGAGACCCAGTACTTC
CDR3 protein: CASSYQTGRGETQYF

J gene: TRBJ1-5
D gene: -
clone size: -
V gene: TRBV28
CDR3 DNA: TGTGCCAGCAGTTTGGGGGGTGGGGACCAGCCCCAGCATTTT
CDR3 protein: CASSLGGGDQPQHF

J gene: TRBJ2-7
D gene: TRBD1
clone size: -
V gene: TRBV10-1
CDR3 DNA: TGCGCCAGCAGTCCGGGACAGGGAAGCTCCTACGAGCAGTACTTC
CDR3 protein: CASSPGQGSSYEQYF

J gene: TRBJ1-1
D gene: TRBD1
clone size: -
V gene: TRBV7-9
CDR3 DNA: TGTGCCAGCAGCCGCCCAGGGGGCACTGAAGCTTTCTTT
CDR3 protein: CASSRPGGTEAFF

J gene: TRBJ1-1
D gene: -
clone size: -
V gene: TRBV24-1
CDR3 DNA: TGTGCCACCAGTGGGGGCAGGGGAAGCGGGGCTGAAGCTTTCTTT
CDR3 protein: CATSGGRGSGAEAFF

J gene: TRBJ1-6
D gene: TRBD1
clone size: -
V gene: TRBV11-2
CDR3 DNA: TGTGCCAGCAGCTTGGACAGGGGTTCACCCCTCCACTTT
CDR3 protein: CASSLDRGSPLHF

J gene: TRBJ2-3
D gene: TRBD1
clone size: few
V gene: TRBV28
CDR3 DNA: TGTGCCAGCAGTTCACCGGGGCAGGGGGCGACAGATACGCAGTATTTT
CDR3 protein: CASSSPGQGATDTQYF

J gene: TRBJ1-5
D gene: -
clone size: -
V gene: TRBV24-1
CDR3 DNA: TGTGCCACCAGTGGAGACAACAATCAGCCCCAGCATTTT
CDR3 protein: CATSGDNNQPQHF

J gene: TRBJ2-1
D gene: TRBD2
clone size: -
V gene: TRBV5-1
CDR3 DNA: TGCGCCAGCAGGAACCTAGCGGGGGGGCCTGGTGAGCAGTTCTTC
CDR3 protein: CASRNLAGGPGEQFF

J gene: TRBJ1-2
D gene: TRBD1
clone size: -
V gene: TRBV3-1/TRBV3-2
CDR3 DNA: TGTGCCAGCAGCCGGACCGGGACAGGGGGAACCTATGGCTACACCTTC
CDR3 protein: CASSRTGTGGTYGYTF

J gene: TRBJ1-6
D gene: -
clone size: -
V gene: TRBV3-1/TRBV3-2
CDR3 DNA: TGTGCCAGCAGCGTCCAGGGTAATTCACCCCTCCACTTT
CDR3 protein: CASSVQGNSPLHF

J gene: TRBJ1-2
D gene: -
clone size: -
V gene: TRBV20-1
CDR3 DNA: TGCAGTGCAAGACCCTCAGGCGGCTACACCTTC
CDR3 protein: CSARPSGGYTF

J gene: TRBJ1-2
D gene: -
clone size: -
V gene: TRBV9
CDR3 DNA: TGTGCCAGCAGCGTAGACACCTTTGGCTATGGCTACACCTTC
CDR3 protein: CASSVDTFGYGYTF

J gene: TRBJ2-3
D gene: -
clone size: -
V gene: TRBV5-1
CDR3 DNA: TGCGCCAGCAGCTCCCCCCTCTTCCCAGATACGCAGTATTTT
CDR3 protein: CASSSPLFPDTQYF

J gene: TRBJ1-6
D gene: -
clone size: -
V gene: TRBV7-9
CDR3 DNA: TGTGCCAGCAGCTTGTCGGGGGATTCACCCCTCCACTTT
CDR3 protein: CASSLSGDSPLHF

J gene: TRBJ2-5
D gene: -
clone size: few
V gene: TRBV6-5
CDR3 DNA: TGTGCCAGCAGATCAGCGGGTACAGAGACCCAGTACTTC
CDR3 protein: CASRSAGTETQYF

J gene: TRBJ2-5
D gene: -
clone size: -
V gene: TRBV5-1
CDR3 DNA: TGCGCCAGCAGCTCGGAGGGGCAGGGGACCCAGTACTTC
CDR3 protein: CASSSEGQGTQYF

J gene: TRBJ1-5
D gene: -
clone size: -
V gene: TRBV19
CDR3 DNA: TGTGCCAGTTCGTCCGGGGGTGGCAATCAGCCCCAGCATTTT
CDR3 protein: CASSSGGGNQPQHF

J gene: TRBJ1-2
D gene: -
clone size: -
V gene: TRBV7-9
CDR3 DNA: TGTGCCAGCAGCTCTGGACAGCCCTCGGATGGCTACACCTTC
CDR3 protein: CASSSGQPSDGYTF

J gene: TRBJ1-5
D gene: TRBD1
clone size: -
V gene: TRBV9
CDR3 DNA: TGTGCCAGCAGTGTACAGGGGGAATTCGGTCAGCCCCAGCATTTT
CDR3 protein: CASSVQGEFGQPQHF

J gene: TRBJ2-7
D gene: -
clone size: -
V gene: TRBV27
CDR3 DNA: TGTGCCAGCGCTGAGAGCTCCTACGAGCAGTACTTC
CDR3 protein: CASAESSYEQYF

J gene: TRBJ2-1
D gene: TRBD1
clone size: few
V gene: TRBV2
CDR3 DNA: TGTGCCAGCGCCGGGACAGAGTACAATGAGCAGTTCTTC
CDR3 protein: CASAGTEYNEQFF

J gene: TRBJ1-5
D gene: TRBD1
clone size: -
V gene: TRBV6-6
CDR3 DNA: TGTGCCTCCCGGGACAGGGGGCCCGATAGCAATCAGCCCCAGCATTTT
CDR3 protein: CASRDRGPDSNQPQHF

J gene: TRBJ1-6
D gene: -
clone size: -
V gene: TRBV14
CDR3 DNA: TGTGCCAGCAGCCAAGGAGGTTTAGGCTATAATTCACCCCTCCACTTT
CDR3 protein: CASSQGGLGYNSPLHF

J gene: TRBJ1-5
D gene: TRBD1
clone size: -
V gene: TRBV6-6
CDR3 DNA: TGTGCCAGCAGCTCCACCGGGACAGGGGGCAAGGGTGGCAATCAGCCCCAGCATTTT
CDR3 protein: CASSSTGTGGKGGNQPQHF

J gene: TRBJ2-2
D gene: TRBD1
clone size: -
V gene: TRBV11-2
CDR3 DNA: TGTGCCAGCAGCCAGGGCAGGGGGCAAACCGGGGAGCTGTTTTTT
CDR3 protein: CASSQGRGQTGELFF

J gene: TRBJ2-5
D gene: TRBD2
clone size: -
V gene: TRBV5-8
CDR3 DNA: TGTGCCAGCAGCTCAGCGGGAGCGGGGACCCAGTACTTC
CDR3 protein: CASSSAGAGTQYF

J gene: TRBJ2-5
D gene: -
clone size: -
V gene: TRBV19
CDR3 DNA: TGTGCCAGTAGGAAGATACAGGAAGAGACCCAGTACTTC
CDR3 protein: CASRKIQEETQYF

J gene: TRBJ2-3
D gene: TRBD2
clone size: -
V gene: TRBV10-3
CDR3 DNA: TGTGCCATCAGGAACCTAGCGGGAGGGCCGGGAGATACGCAGTATTTT
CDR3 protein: CAIRNLAGGPGDTQYF

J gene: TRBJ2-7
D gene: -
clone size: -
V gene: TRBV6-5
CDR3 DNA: TGTGCCAGCAGTCACCGGGACATCTACGAGCAGTACTTC
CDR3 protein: CASSHRDIYEQYF

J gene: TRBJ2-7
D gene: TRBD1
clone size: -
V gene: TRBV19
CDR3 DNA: TGTGCCAGTAGTATAGGCGACAGGGCGCGAGAGCAGTACTTC
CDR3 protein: CASSIGDRAREQYF

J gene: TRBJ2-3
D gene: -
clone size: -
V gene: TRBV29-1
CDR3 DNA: TGCAGCGTTGAAACAGGCACAGATACGCAGTATTTT
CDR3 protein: CSVETGTDTQYF

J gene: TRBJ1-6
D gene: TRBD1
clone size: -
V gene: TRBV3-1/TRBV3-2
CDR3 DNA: TGTGCCAGCAGCCAAGATGCGGGGACAGGGTTTAATTCACCCCTCCACTTT
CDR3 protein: CASSQDAGTGFNSPLHF

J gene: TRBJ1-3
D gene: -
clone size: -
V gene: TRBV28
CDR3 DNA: TGTGCCAGCAGTTTAGCCGGTCCCTCTGGAAACACCATATATTTT
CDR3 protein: CASSLAGPSGNTIYF